This TCR beta chain emerged from a study of T cell repertoires in cytomegalovirus infection. TCRdb recomputed calls from the reads with MiXCR, one row per CDR3 protein. The top ten hold under 15% of the sample, which has about 830,000 distinct CDR3 sequences, 30% to 35% seen once. The length of the CDR3 is 19 residues. V lost 7 bases to trimming and J lost 0 bases; unmatched junction nucleotides: 15. Germline CDR1 reads SEHNR; CDR2 reads FQNEAQ (reference sequence). Concerning this clonotype: Its antigen is currently unknown.

This TCR was recovered from a human donor in good health (CMV status not recorded). Some clones in this sample may be carry-over from other donors' samples. The chain links TRBV7-9 to TRBJ2-6, with TRBD1 matching over 7 bases. The sample consisted of cultured CD8+ T cells from PBMCs, taken from culture after CMV antigen stimulation. The CDR3 coding sequence is TGTGCCAGCAAGGCGAGATCGGGACAGATTAGCTCTGGGGCCAACGTCCTGACTTTC. Translating it yields CASKARSGQISSGANVLTF.